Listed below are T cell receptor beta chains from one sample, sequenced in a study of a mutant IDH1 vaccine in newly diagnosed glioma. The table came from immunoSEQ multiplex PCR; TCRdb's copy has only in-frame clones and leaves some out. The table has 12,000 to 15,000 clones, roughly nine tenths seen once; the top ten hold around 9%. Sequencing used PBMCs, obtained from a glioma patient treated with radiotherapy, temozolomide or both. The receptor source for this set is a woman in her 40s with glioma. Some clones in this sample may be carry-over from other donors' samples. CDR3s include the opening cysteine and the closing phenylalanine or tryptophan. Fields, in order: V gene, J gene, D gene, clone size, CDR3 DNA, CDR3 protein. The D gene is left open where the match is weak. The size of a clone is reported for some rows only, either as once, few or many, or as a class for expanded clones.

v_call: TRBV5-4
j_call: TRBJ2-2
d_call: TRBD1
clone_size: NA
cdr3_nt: TGTGCCAGCAGCCCCCGCAGGGGGCCCGGGGAGCTGTTTTTT
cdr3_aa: CASSPRRGPGELFF

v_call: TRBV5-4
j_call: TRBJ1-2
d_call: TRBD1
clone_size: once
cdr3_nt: TGTGCCAGCAGCTTAAACGGACAGGGGGCGCAAGGCTACACCTTC
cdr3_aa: CASSLNGQGAQGYTF

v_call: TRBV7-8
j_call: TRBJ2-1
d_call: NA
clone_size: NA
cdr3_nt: TGTGCCAGCAGCCCCCCTTCGGGAGTACTTTACAATGAGCAGTTCTTC
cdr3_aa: CASSPPSGVLYNEQFF

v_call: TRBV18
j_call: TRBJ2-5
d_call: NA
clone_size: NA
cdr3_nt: TGTGCCAGCTCACCTTCGACCGCCGAGACCCAGTACTTC
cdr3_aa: CASSPSTAETQYF

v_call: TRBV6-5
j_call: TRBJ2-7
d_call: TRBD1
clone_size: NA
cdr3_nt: TGTGCCAGCAGCGGGCCCTGGACAGGGACCCACGAGCAGTACTTC
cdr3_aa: CASSGPWTGTHEQYF

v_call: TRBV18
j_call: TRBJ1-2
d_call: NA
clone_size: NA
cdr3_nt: TGTGCCAGCTCACCCTTACCTGATCGACAGGTTAACTATGGCTACACCTTC
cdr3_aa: CASSPLPDRQVNYGYTF

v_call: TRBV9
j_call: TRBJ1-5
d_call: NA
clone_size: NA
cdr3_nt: TGTGCCAGCAGCGTAGCGGATAGCAATCAGCCCCAGCATTTT
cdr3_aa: CASSVADSNQPQHF

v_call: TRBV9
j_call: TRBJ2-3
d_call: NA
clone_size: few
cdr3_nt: TGTGCCAGCAGCGTAGCTGTTGATAGCACAGATACGCAGTATTTT
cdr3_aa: CASSVAVDSTDTQYF

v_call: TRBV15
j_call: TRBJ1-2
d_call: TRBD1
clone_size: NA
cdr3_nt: TGTGCCACCAGCAGAGATTGGGCGGGCGGACAGGATGGCTACACCTTC
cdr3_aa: CATSRDWAGGQDGYTF

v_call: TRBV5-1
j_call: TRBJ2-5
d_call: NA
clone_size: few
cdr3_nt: TGCGCCAGCAGCTCCCAAGAGACCCAGTACTTC
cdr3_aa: CASSSQETQYF

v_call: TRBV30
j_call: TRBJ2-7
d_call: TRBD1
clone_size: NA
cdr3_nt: TGTGCCTGGAGTCCCACAGGGGGCGAGCAGTACTTC
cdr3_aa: CAWSPTGGEQYF

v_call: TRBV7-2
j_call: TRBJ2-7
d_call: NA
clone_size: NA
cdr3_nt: TGTGCCAGCAGCCTGGCTCCAATGCCGAGCAGCGAGCAGTACTTC
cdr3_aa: CASSLAPMPSSEQYF

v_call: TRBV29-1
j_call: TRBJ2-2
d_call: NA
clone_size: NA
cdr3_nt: TGCAGCGTCCATAGAGGCACCGGGGAGCTGTTTTTT
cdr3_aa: CSVHRGTGELFF

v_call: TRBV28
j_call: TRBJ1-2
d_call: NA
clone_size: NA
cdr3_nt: TGTGCCAGCAGTCTCGGGACCAAAATCGGTGGCTACACCTTC
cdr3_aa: CASSLGTKIGGYTF

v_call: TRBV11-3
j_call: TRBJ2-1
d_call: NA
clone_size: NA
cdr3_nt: TGTGCCAGCAGCTTGTCCCCCAGGGATAATGAGCAGTTCTTC
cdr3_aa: CASSLSPRDNEQFF

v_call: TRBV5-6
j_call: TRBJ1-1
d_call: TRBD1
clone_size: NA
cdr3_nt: TGTGCCAGCAGCTTACGACAGGGAGGCTCTGAAGCTTTCTTT
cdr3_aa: CASSLRQGGSEAFF

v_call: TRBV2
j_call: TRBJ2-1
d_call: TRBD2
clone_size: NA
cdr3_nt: TGTGCCAGCATTCGGGGGGGACGACTAGCGGGAGGTGGGAGGAATGAGCAGTTCTTC
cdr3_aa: CASIRGGRLAGGGRNEQFF

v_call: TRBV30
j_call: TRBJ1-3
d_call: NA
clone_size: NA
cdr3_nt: TGTGCCTCATCACCAGGCTCTGGAAACACCATATATTTT
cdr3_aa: CASSPGSGNTIYF

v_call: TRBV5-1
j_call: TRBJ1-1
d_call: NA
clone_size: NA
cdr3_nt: TGCGCCAGCAGCTTGCGTATGGCGCTGAACACTGAAGCTTTCTTT
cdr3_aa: CASSLRMALNTEAFF

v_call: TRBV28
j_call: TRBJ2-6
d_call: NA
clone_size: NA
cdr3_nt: TGTGCCAGCAGAGGTCAGGGGATCAGCTCTGGGGCCAACGTCCTGACTTTC
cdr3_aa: CASRGQGISSGANVLTF

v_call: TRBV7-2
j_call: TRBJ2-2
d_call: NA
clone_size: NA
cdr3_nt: TGTGCCAGCAGCCCGCTAATTAGTGCCGGGGAGCTGTTTTTT
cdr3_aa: CASSPLISAGELFF

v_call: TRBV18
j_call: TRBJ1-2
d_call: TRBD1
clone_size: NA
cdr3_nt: TGTGCCAGCTCACCACCTACAAAGATTAAGGGGGCAAACTATGGCTACACCTTC
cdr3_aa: CASSPPTKIKGANYGYTF

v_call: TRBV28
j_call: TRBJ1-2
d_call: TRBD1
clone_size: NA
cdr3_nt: TGTGCCAGCAGTTTTCGACAGGGGGGTGACTACACCTTC
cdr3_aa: CASSFRQGGDYTF

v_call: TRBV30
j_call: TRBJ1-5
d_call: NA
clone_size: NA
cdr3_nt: TGTGCCTGGAGTGTAAAGGCAGGGCGGCCCCAGCATTTT
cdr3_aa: CAWSVKAGRPQHF

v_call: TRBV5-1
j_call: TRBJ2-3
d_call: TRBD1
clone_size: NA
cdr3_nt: TGCGCCAGCAGCCAGAATTGGGACAGGGTCACAGATACGCAGTATTTT
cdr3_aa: CASSQNWDRVTDTQYF

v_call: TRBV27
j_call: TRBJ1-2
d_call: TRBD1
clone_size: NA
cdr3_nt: TGTGCCAGCAGTTCAACAGGGGGCGGCTACACCTTC
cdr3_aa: CASSSTGGGYTF

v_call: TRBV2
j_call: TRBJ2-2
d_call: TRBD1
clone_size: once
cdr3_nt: TGTGCCAGCAGCCGGGACAGGGGGAACACCGGGGAGCTGTTTTTT
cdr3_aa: CASSRDRGNTGELFF

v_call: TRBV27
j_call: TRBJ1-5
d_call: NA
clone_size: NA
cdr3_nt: TGTGCCAGCAGTTTACCCAGACAGGTAGCCAATCAGCCCCAGCATTTT
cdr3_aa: CASSLPRQVANQPQHF

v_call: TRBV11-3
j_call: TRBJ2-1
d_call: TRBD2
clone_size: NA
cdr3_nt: TGTGCCAGCAGCTTAGGGGGAGGGTACGATGAGCAGTTCTTC
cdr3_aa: CASSLGGGYDEQFF

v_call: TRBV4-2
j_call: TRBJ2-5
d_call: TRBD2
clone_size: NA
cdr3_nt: TGTGCCAGCAGCCAAGCCCCTAGCGGGGGGGAAGGCGAGACCCAGTACTTC
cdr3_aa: CASSQAPSGGEGETQYF

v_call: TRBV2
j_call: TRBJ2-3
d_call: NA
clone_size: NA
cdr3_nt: TGTGCCAGCTCGGTTCAGTTCACAGATACGCAGTATTTT
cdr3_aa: CASSVQFTDTQYF

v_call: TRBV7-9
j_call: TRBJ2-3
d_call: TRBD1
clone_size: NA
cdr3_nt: TGTGCCAGCAGCTTAGGACAGGGTGGAGATACGCAGTATTTT
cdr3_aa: CASSLGQGGDTQYF

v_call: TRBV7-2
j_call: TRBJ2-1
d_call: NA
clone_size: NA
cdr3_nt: TGTGCCAGCAGCTTAGCCACACTCCTGAGCTACAATGAGCAGTTCTTC
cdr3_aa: CASSLATLLSYNEQFF

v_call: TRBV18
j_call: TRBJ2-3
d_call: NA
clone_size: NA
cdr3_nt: TGTGCCAGCTCACCACCACTAGTCTCAGATACGCAGTATTTT
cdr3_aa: CASSPPLVSDTQYF

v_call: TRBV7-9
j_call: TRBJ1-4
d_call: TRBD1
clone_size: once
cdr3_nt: TGTGCCAGCAGCCCGGACAGGAGGAATGAAAAACTGTTTTTT
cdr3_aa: CASSPDRRNEKLFF

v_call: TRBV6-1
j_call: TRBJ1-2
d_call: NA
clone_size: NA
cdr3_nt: TGTGCCACCCACGAAGAGGGGGGGGGCTACACCTTC
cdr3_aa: CATHEEGGGYTF

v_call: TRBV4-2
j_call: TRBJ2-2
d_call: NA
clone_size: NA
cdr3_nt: TGTGCCAGCAGCCAAGCCGGGGATCAGACCGGGGAGCTGTTTTTT
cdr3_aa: CASSQAGDQTGELFF

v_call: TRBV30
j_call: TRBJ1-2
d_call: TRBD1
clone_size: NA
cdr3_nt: TGTGCCTGGAGTGTACAGGGGTATGGCTACACCTTC
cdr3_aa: CAWSVQGYGYTF

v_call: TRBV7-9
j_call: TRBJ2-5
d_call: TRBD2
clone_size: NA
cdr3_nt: TGTGCCAGCAGCATCACTAGCGGGAGGGCCTGGGAGACCCAGTACTTC
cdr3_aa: CASSITSGRAWETQYF

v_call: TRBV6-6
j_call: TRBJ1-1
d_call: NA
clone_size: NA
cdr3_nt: TGTGCCAGCAGAGGGGCGGGAGCTGTCGCTGAAGCTTTCTTT
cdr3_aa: CASRGAGAVAEAFF

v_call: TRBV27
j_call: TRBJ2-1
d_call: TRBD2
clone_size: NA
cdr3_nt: TGTGCCAGCAGCACCCTGCAGGCTAGCGGCTACAATGAGCAGTTCTTC
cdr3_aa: CASSTLQASGYNEQFF

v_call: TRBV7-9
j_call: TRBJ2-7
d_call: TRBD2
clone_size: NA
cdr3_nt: TGTGCCAGCAGCTCATCCGGGACTAGCGGGTCCTACGAGCAGTACTTC
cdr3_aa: CASSSSGTSGSYEQYF

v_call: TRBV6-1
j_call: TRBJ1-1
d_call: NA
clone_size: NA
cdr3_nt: TGTGCCAGCAGTGAATCATTAACGTATAACACTGAAGCTTTCTTT
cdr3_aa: CASSESLTYNTEAFF

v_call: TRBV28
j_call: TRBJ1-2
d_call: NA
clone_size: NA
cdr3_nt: TGTGCCAGCTCGGATATAATCAGGCCCAACTATGGCTACACCTTC
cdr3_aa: CASSDIIRPNYGYTF

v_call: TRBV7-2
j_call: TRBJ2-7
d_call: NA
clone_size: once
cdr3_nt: TGTGCCAGCAGCCCCGGATACGAGCAGTACTTC
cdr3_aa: CASSPGYEQYF

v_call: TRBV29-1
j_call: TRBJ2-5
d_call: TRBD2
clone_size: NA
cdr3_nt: TGCAGCGTTGAACTGACTAGCGGGGGGTTGGAGCAGTACTTC
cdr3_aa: CSVELTSGGLEQYF

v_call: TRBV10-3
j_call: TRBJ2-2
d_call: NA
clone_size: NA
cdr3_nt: TGTGCCACAAGTGACAGATCACGGGACACCGGGGAGCTGTTTTTT
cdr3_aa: CATSDRSRDTGELFF

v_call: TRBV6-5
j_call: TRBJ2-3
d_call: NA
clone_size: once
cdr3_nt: TGTGCCAGCAGTTACGGGGTCGGCACTAGCACAGATACGCAGTATTTT
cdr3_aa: CASSYGVGTSTDTQYF

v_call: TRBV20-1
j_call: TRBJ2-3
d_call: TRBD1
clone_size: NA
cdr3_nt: TGCAGTGCCGACAGGGCTGGTACGCAGTATTTT
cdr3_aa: CSADRAGTQYF